Each of the 26 T cell receptor beta chains below was sequenced from the same sample in a study of T cells in Graves' hyperthyroidism and ophthalmopathy. RNA transcripts yielded amplified TCR beta CDR3 regions. HTBI primers were employed in a first-round RT-PCR of the TCR CDR3. MiXCR, applied by TCRdb to the multiplex PCR reads, yields one record per CDR3 protein. The sample lists just under 750,000 distinct CDR3 sequences; around 40% were seen once. Material for sequencing was blood. Receptors were obtained from a woman between 40 and 50 years old with Graves' hyperthyroidism.

V is TRBV24-1 and J is TRBJ1-4; D uncertain. This CDR3 contains 18 residues. CDR1 is KGHDR and CDR2 is SFDVKD in the germline V gene. Trimming removed 5 bases from V and 7 bases from J, with 25 bases in between. CDR3 amino acids: CATSGSSAFPPAREKLFF. CDR3 in DNA: TGTGCCACCAGTGGTTCGTCGGCCTTTCCCCCGGCCCGTGAAAAACTGTTTTTT.

The genes are TRBV7-9 and TRBJ1-2; 8 bases are a match to TRBD1. Germline V CDR1 and CDR2: SEHNR, FQNEAQ (reference sequence). The junction had 10 bases not matched to a gene; V was cut back by 8 bases and J by 8 bases. CDR3 length: 13 amino acids. The CDR3 DNA is TGTGCCAGCGCAGCAGGACAGGGCTACGGCTACACCTTC. Translating it yields CASAAGQGYGYTF.

This chain connects TRBV14 to TRBJ1-5, with a possible D match to TRBD1 (6 bases). Trimming left V 2 bases short and J 14 bases short, with 19 bases between. Germline V lookup: CDR1 SGHDN, CDR2 FVKESK. This CDR3 comprises 14 residues. The CDR3 nucleotides read TGTGCCAGCAGCCAACACGCGACAGGAGCCTACGAGCATTTT. Encoded protein: CASSQHATGAYEHF. Looking up the rest from reference TRBV14 and TRBJ1-5 gives the full variable domain: EAGVTQFPSHSVIEKGQTVTLRCDPISGHDNLYWYRRVMGKEIKFLLHFVKESKQDESGMPNNRFLAERTGGTYSTLKVQPAELEDSGVYFCASSQHATGAYEHFGDGTRLSIL.

This clonotype appeared many times. V is TRBV15 and J is TRBJ1-1; D not certain. V gave up 3 bases and J gave up 0 bases, with 17 bases separating them. Germline loops: CDR1 LNHNV, CDR2 YYDKDF (reference sequence). The CDR3 covers 17 residues. CDR3 loop: CATSSGQWTEVNTEAFF. CDR3 nucleotides: TGTGCCACCAGCAGTGGCCAATGGACGGAGGTGAACACTGAAGCTTTCTTT. Based on the CDR3 plus reference TRBV15 and TRBJ1-1, the full variable domain is DAMVIQNPRYQVTQFGKPVTLSCSQTLNHNVMYWYQQKSSQAPKLLFHYYDKDFNNEADTPDNFQSRRPNTSFCFLDIRSPGLGDTAMYLCATSSGQWTEVNTEAFFGQGTRLTVV.

In its sample, this clonotype was seen a few times. The chain joins TRBV6-5 to TRBJ2-7, with TRBD1 matching 8 bases. In germline, CDR1 is MNHEY, CDR2 SVGAGI. With V trimmed by 2 bases and J by 8 bases, 11 bases remained unmatched. This CDR3 is 15 amino acids long. In DNA, the CDR3 is TGTGCCAGCAGTTACGCTGGGCAGGGGGCTAACAAGCAGTACTTC. Its protein is CASSYAGQGANKQYF.

This clonotype came up a few times. The CDR3 bases are TGTGCCAGCAATCGCGAGGGAGTGAACACTGAAGCTTTCTTT. Translated, it gives CASNREGVNTEAFF. The rearrangement uses TRBV6-2 or TRBV6-3 and TRBJ1-1, with D unresolved. V was trimmed by 7 bases and J by 0 bases, leaving 12 bases between them. CDR1 is MNHEY and CDR2 is SVGEGT in the germline V gene. This CDR3 comprises 14 residues.

This clonotype was recorded many times. The V call is TRBV20-1, the J call TRBJ2-5, with TRBD2 identical over 11 bases. Trimming at V came to 4 bases and at J to 4 bases, leaving 5 bases not matched to a gene. From germline, CDR1 is DFQATT and CDR2 SNEGSKA (reference sequence). The CDR3 runs to 14 residues. The CDR3 loop reads CSAMGLAGGETQYF. The DNA for the CDR3 is TGCAGTGCTATGGGGCTAGCGGGAGGAGAGACCCAGTACTTC.

This clonotype was detected ten times or more. The chain couples TRBV24-1 to TRBJ1-1, with a possible D match to TRBD1 (5 bases). Germline CDR1 KGHDR, CDR2 SFDVKD. Trimming took off 7 bases at V and 7 bases at J, with 12 bases between the two ends. The CDR3 is 12 residues long. In DNA, the CDR3 is TGTGCCACCAGCGATACAGGAGTTGAAGCTTTCTTT. It translates to CATSDTGVEAFF.

This clonotype was seen at least ten times. The genes are TRBV10-3 and TRBJ1-6; 11 nucleotides line up with TRBD1. V lost 10 bases to trimming and J lost 8 bases; unmatched junction nucleotides: 4. Germline CDR1 is ENHRY and CDR2 is SYGVKD. The CDR3 spans 13 residues. The CDR3 region is CATGDRGYSPLHF. In nucleotides, the CDR3 is TGTGCCACTGGGGACAGGGGGTATTCACCCCTCCACTTT.

The V and J genes are TRBV15 and TRBJ1-2, with D uncertain. CDR1 is LNHNV and CDR2 is YYDKDF in the germline V gene (reference sequence). V lost 2 bases to trimming and J lost 6 bases, with 13 bases between them. CDR3 size: 14 residues. This CDR3 is CATSRPRDHHGYTF. CDR3 nucleotides: TGTGCCACCAGCAGACCCCGCGACCACCATGGCTACACCTTC.

This clonotype occurred many times. V and J are TRBV7-9 and TRBJ1-1; no definite D call. This CDR3 spans 14 amino acids. Per the germline V gene, CDR1 is SEHNR and CDR2 is FQNEAQ (reference sequence). The V end lost 6 bases, the J end lost 1 base, and 12 bases lay between the germline ends. Written as DNA, the CDR3 is TGTGCCAGCAGGAGCATGAGGGCGAACACTGAAGCTTTCTTT. Translated: CASRSMRANTEAFF.

This chain uses TRBV11-3 with TRBJ1-3; D gene uncertain. Trimming took off 1 base at V and 0 bases at J, with 13 bases between the two ends. Germline V CDR1 and CDR2: SGHNT, YENEEA. This CDR3 region has 17 residues. Here the CDR3 DNA reads TGTGCCAGCAGCTTAGTCCGGGAGAGCCGCTCTGGAAACACCATATATTTT. Protein product: CASSLVRESRSGNTIYF.

This clonotype was detected ten times or more. The genes are TRBV10-3 and TRBJ2-7; D is possibly TRBD1 (5 bases). This CDR3 is built from 13 residues. Germline-derived CDR1 and CDR2 are ENHRY and SYGVKD. The ends were cut back, 6 bases at V and 2 bases at J, with 11 bases in the middle. CDR3 loop: CAIRGPSTYEQYF. CDR3 nucleotide sequence: TGTGCCATCAGGGGGCCATCTACCTACGAGCAGTACTTC.

This clonotype appeared many times. The V call is TRBV12-3 or TRBV12-4, the J call TRBJ1-6; TRBD1 matches 7 bases. The CDR3 has 14 amino acids. The V gene end was trimmed by 4 bases and the J gene end by 10 bases; junction bases not matched to a gene: 7. CDR3 loop: CASSSTGAQSPLHF. The CDR3 DNA reads as TGTGCCAGCAGTTCCACAGGGGCCCAATCACCCCTCCACTTT.

The gene calls are TRBV14 and TRBJ2-7; TRBD1 agrees at 9 bases. The CDR3 has 14 amino acids. Unmatched junction bases numbered 8, after V lost 4 bases and J lost 7 bases. CDR1 SGHDN and CDR2 FVKESK come from the germline V gene. DNA of the CDR3: TGTGCCAGCAGCCCGGGACAGGGAACTTGGGAGCAGTACTTC. Translated: CASSPGQGTWEQYF.

V is TRBV20-1 and J is TRBJ2-5, with D unresolved. The CDR3 spans 12 residues. Per the germline V gene, CDR1 is DFQATT and CDR2 is SNEGSKA (reference sequence). With 8 bases removed from V and 1 base from J, the gap between germline ends came to 11 bases. CDR3: CSLGLLQETQYF. The DNA for the CDR3 is TGCAGTTTAGGGCTACTCCAAGAGACCCAGTACTTC.

This chain uses TRBV2 with TRBJ1-4, with a possible D match to TRBD1 (6 bases). This CDR3 is built from 15 residues. V gave up 7 bases and J gave up 8 bases, with 20 bases separating them. In germline, CDR1 is SNHLY, CDR2 FYNNEI. CDR3 sequence: CASKDWDNLFEKLFF. The CDR3 nucleotides read TGTGCCAGCAAAGATTGGGACAATCTTTTCGAAAAACTGTTTTTT.

The DNA for the CDR3 is TGTGCCATCAGAGGCCAGAGCGGGGGGAACTACAATGAGCAGTTCTTC. Its protein is CAIRGQSGGNYNEQFF. This chain uses TRBV10-3 with TRBJ2-5; 9 bases line up with TRBD2. TRBJ2-1 matches the DNA end more closely, so the J call is doubtful. Looked up from germline, CDR1 is ENHRY and CDR2 is SYGVKD. The CDR3 extends over 16 amino acids.

This clonotype was recorded many times. The CDR3 DNA is TGTGCCAGCAGCTTAGAGCAGGAGGGCTTTTCACCCCTCCACTTT. This codes for CASSLEQEGFSPLHF. This rearrangement joins TRBV7-2 to TRBJ1-6, with D hard to call. The CDR3 runs to 15 residues. The germline V and J ends were trimmed by 1 base and 9 bases, with 13 bases remaining between them. Germline loops: CDR1 SGHTA, CDR2 FQGNSA.

This chain links TRBV7-2 with TRBJ2-1, with D possibly being TRBD1 (6 bases). Germline V lookup: CDR1 SGHTA, CDR2 FQGNSA. The CDR3 length is 14 residues. Trimming shortened V by 5 bases and J by 4 bases, and 12 bases separated the two germline ends. The DNA for the CDR3 is TGTGCCAGCAGCCAAATGGACAGATACAATGAGCAGTTCTTC. Protein product: CASSQMDRYNEQFF.

The rearrangement uses TRBV9 and TRBJ2-2, with D maybe TRBD2 (6 bases). Germline assignment: CDR1 SGDLS and CDR2 YYNGEE. The CDR3 spans 15 residues. Trimming took off 2 bases at V and 7 bases at J, with 15 bases between the two ends. This chain's CDR3 is CASSVGGRRGGELFF. The DNA for the CDR3 is TGTGCCAGCAGCGTCGGGGGAAGGAGGGGCGGGGAGCTGTTTTTT.

As DNA, the CDR3 is TGTGCCAGCAGTGAGTCTCGGCGGCACAATTCACCCCTCCACTTT. This sequence encodes CASSESRRHNSPLHF. V gene TRBV6-4 combines with J gene TRBJ1-6; D remains ambiguous. Germline V CDR1 and CDR2: MRHNA, SNTAGT. The CDR3 covers 15 residues. V was cut by 3 bases and J by 7 bases, with 13 bases left in between.

The sample holds a few counts of this clonotype. The rearrangement joins TRBV7-2 to TRBJ2-2, with TRBD1 as a possible D gene (6 bases). Trimming left V 5 bases short and J 6 bases short, with 13 bases between. The CDR3 consists of 14 residues. CDR1 is SGHTA, CDR2 FQGNSA, per germline. The CDR3 nucleotides are TGTGCCAGCAGCAAGGGACACCGGGCCGGGGAGCTGTTTTTT. Protein sequence: CASSKGHRAGELFF.

This clonotype has only a few counts. The CDR3 bases are TGCGCCAGCAGCCAAGATGGCGCGGACTACGAGCAGTACTTC. This encodes CASSQDGADYEQYF. This chain uses TRBV4-3 with TRBJ2-7; D not resolved. There are 14 residues in the CDR3. Germline V CDR1 and CDR2: LGHNA, YSLEER. Trimming removed 0 bases from V and 3 bases from J, with 9 bases in between.

Turning to this clonotype: This clone may be a read error of a much larger clone one base away. The chain links TRBV7-6 to TRBJ2-7, with 7 bases that match TRBD1. CDR1 is SGHVS, CDR2 FNYEAQ, per germline. This CDR3 spans 14 amino acids. The CDR3 reads CASSLQGSTYGQYF. The CDR3 region has the DNA TGTGCCAGCAGCCTACAGGGGTCCACCTACGGGCAGTACTTC.

This clonotype was observed many times. This chain joins TRBV10-1 and TRBJ2-2; no definite D call. The V end was cut by 0 bases, the J end by 6 bases, with 5 bases between. CDR1 and CDR2 from the germline V gene are WNHNN and SYGVQD (reference sequence). The CDR3 contains 13 residues. The CDR3 DNA is TGCGCCAGCAGTGAGTCCTACGCCGGGGAGCTGTTTTTT. This translates into CASSESYAGELFF.